These T cell receptor beta chains were read from a single sample in a study of CD4 T cells in lung cancer. Generated by immunoSEQ multiplex PCR, the TCRdb table keeps only in-frame clones and is missing some. The table shows roughly 9,300 clones, with 50% to 80% occurring only once. Sequencing was performed on normal lung tissue taken away from the tumor. The receptors shown here come from a man in his sixties with non-small cell lung cancer. Both conserved end residues are part of each CDR3. A D gene is named only where the DNA matches it firmly. Only some rows state a clone size, as once, few, many or a class for expanded clones.

>TRBD1|TRBJ2-2|few|TRBV27
CASSRGQGADFGTGELFF
TGTGCCAGCAGTAGGGGACAGGGGGCAGATTTCGGCACCGGGGAGCTGTTTTTT
>.|TRBJ2-7|once|TRBV2
CATGQGPSNEQYF
TGTGCCACGGGCCAGGGGCCGTCTAACGAGCAGTACTTC
>TRBD1|TRBJ1-1|few|TRBV5-1
CASSLSQGIEAFF
TGCGCCAGCAGCTTGTCACAGGGGATTGAAGCTTTCTTT
>TRBD1|TRBJ2-6|.|TRBV6-6
CASITGASGANVLTF
TGTGCCAGCATTACAGGGGCGTCTGGGGCCAACGTCCTGACTTTC
>.|TRBJ1-1|.|TRBV4-1
CASRGRTVNTEAFF
TGCGCCAGCAGGGGTCGGACAGTGAACACTGAAGCTTTCTTT
>TRBD1|TRBJ1-1|large|TRBV6-5
CASSYGDRVTEAFF
TGTGCCAGCAGTTACGGGGACAGAGTCACTGAAGCTTTCTTT
>TRBD2|TRBJ2-7|.|TRBV5-1
CASSLVPAGGRGEQYF
TGCGCCAGCAGCTTGGTCCCAGCGGGAGGGAGAGGCGAGCAGTACTTC
>.|TRBJ2-3|.|TRBV19
CASRGLELDTQYF
TGTGCCAGTCGCGGGCTAGAACTGGATACGCAGTATTTT
>.|TRBJ2-7|.|TRBV28
CASSLGGADEYEQYF
TGTGCCAGCAGTTTAGGGGGCGCAGACGAGTACGAGCAGTACTTC
>.|TRBJ1-2|.|TRBV10-3
CAISEDTGYTF
TGTGCCATCAGTGAGGACACTGGCTACACCTTC
>TRBD2|TRBJ2-7|.|TRBV2
CASSETSGGPYEQYF
TGTGCCAGCAGTGAAACTAGCGGGGGACCCTACGAGCAGTACTTC
>TRBD2|TRBJ2-1|medium-sized|TRBV6-1
CASSEGGSGGNEQFF
TGTGCCAGCAGTGAGGGCGGGAGCGGCGGCAATGAGCAGTTCTTC
>.|TRBJ2-5|.|TRBV5-6
CASSLGTARQYF
TGTGCCAGCAGCTTGGGGACAGCGCGGCAGTACTTC
>TRBD2|TRBJ2-7|.|TRBV5-4
CASSPTSGRAYEQYF
TGTGCCAGCAGCCCGACTAGCGGGAGGGCCTACGAGCAGTACTTC
>.|TRBJ1-1|.|TRBV6-5
CASSHGLTEAFF
TGTGCCAGCAGCCACGGACTCACTGAAGCTTTCTTT
>.|TRBJ2-7|.|TRBV25-1
CASSNLGYEQYF
TGTGCCAGCAGTAACCTCGGCTACGAGCAGTACTTC
>.|TRBJ2-5|.|TRBV6-5
CASSYHSSRETQYF
TGTGCCAGCAGTTACCATTCGTCTAGGGAGACCCAGTACTTC
>.|TRBJ2-7|.|TRBV19
CATAGASVYEQYF
TGTGCCACTGCGGGGGCGAGCGTTTACGAGCAGTACTTC
>.|TRBJ2-5|.|TRBV19
CASSPSRVGETQYF
TGTGCCAGTAGTCCCTCGAGGGTTGGAGAGACCCAGTACTTC
>TRBD2|TRBJ2-2|medium-sized|TRBV9
CASSTHSGSQTGELFF
TGTGCCAGCTCCACGCACAGCGGGAGTCAAACCGGGGAGCTGTTTTTT
>TRBD1|TRBJ2-2|.|TRBV7-9
CASSLAAVDRPGELFF
TGTGCCAGCAGCTTAGCGGCGGTGGACAGGCCCGGGGAGCTGTTTTTT
>.|TRBJ1-1|.|TRBV5-1
CASSSTGLPEAFF
TGCGCCAGCAGCTCTACAGGGTTGCCTGAAGCTTTCTTT